Described below is a single T cell receptor beta chain sequence and its context. Antigen unknown. Germline V gene sequence: CDR1 SEHNR, CDR2 FQNEAQ (reference sequence). V was clipped by 2 bases and J by 2 bases, with 6 bases between them. The CDR3 is 13 residues long. Chemo-refractory metastatic non-small-cell lung cancer patients received focal radiation with ipilimumab CTLA-4 blockade. This sample is part of a study of radiotherapy plus CTLA-4 blockade in lung cancer. The method was immunoSEQ multiplex PCR; TCRdb's version includes in-frame clones alone and lacks a portion of them. The table includes 60,000 to 75,000 clones, 65% to 85% detected once. Notes on the study in general: TCR clones originating in tumors grew in number in blood after radiotherapy plus ipilimumab. Interferon-beta and early blood T cell clone dynamics reportedly predicted response best.

The origin of this receptor is a human donor with non-small cell lung cancer whose response to radiotherapy plus ipilimumab could not be evaluated. Some clones in this sample may be carry-over from other donors' samples. The sample was peripheral blood, taken from a patient treated with radiotherapy plus ipilimumab. The J gene is TRBJ1-1, the V gene TRBV7-9; D call uncertain. The CDR3 sequence: CASSLPGNTEAFF. CDR3 DNA sequence: TGTGCCAGCAGCTTACCGGGAAACACTGAAGCTTTCTTT.